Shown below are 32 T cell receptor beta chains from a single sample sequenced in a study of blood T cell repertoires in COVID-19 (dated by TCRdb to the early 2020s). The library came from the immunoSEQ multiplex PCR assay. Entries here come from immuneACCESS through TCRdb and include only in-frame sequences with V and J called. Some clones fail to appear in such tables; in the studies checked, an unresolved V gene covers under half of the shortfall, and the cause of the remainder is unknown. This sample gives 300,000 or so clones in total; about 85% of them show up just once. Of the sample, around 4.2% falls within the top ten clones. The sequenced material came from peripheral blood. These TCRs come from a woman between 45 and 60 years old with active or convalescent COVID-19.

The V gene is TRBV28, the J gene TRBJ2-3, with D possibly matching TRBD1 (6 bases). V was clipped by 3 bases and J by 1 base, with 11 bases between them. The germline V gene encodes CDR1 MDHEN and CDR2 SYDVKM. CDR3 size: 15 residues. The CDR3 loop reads CASSFRGIGTDTQYF. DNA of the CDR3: TGTGCCAGCAGTTTTAGGGGGATAGGCACAGATACGCAGTATTTT.

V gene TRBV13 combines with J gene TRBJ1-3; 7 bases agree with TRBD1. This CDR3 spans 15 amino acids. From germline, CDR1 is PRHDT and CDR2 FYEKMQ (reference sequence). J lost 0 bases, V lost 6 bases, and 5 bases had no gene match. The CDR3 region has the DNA TGTGCCAGCAGACAGGGACAGTTCTCTGGAAACACCATATATTTT. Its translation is CASRQGQFSGNTIYF.

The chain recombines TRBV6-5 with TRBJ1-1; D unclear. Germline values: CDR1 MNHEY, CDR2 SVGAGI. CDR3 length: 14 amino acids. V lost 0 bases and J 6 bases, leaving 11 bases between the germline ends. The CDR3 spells CASSYSTPRAEAFF. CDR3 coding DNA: TGTGCCAGCAGTTACTCCACGCCCCGCGCTGAAGCTTTCTTT.

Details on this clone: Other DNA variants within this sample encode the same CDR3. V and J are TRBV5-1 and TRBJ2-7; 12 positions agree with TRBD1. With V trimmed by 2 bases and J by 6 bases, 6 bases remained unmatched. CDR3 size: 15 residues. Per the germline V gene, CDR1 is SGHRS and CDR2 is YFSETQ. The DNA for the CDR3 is TGCGCCAGCAGCTTCGGGGGACAGGGGGCGGGCGAGCAGTACTTC. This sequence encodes CASSFGGQGAGEQYF.

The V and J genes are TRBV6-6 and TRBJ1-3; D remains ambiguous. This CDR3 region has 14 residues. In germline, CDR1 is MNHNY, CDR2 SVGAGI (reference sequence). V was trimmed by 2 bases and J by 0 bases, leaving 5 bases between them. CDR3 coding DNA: TGTGCCAGCAGTTACGGAGACTCTGGAAACACCATATATTTT. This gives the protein CASSYGDSGNTIYF.

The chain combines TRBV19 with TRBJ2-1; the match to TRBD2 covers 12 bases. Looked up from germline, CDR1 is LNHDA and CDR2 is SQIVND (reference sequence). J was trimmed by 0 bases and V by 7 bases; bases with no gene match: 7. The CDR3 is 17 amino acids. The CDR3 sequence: CASMRLAGGGSYNEQFF. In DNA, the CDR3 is TGTGCCAGTATGAGGCTAGCGGGAGGGGGCTCCTACAATGAGCAGTTCTTC.

CDR3 sequence (DNA): TGTGCCAGTTGGCGGGGGACGGGCTACGAGCAGTACTTC. This encodes CASWRGTGYEQYF. The chain employs TRBV25-1 and TRBJ2-7, with 7 bases lining up with TRBD2. The V gene end was trimmed by 9 bases and the J gene end by 3 bases; junction bases not matched to a gene: 8. CDR3 length equals 13 residues. Germline V gene data show CDR1 as MGHDK and CDR2 as SYGVNS.

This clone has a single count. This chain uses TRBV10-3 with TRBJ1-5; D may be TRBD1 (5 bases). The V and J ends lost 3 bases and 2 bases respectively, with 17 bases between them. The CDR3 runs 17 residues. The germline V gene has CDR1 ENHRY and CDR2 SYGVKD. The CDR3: CAISDVGQGIGNQPQHF. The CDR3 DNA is TGTGCCATCAGTGATGTGGGGCAGGGCATAGGCAATCAGCCCCAGCATTTT.

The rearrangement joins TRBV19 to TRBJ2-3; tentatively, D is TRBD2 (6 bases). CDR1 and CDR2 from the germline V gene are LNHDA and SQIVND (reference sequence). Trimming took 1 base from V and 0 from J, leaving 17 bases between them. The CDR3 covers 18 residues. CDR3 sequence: CASSIGLGLTTSTDTQYF. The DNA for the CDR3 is TGTGCCAGTAGTATAGGGTTGGGACTTACGACTAGCACAGATACGCAGTATTTT.

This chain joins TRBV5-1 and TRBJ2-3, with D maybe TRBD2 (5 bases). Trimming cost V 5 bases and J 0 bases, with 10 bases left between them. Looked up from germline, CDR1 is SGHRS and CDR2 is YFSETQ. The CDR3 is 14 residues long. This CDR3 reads CASSSVTSTDTQYF. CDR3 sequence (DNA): TGCGCCAGCAGTAGCGTAACTAGCACAGATACGCAGTATTTT.

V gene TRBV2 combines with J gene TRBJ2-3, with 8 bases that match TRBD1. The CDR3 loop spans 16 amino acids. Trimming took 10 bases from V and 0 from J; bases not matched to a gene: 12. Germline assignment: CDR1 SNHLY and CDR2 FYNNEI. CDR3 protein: CATERQGATSTDTQYF. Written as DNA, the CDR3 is TGTGCCACCGAGAGGCAGGGGGCGACTAGCACAGATACGCAGTATTTT.

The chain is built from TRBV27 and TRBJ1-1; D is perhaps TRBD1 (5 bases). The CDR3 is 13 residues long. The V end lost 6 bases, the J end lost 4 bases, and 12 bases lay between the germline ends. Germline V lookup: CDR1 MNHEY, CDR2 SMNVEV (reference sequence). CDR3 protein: CASREVGLTEAFF. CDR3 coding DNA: TGTGCCAGCAGGGAGGTGGGACTCACTGAAGCTTTCTTT.

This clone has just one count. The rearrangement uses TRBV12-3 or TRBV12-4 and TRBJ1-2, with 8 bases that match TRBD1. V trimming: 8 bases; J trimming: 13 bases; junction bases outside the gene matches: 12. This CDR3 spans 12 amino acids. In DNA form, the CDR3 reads TGTGCCAGCCGGGGACCAGGGGGCTCGGTCACCTTC. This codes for CASRGPGGSVTF.

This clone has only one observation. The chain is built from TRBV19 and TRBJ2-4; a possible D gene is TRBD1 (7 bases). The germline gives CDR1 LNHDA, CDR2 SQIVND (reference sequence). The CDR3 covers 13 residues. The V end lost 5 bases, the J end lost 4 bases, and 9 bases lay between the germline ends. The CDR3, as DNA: TGTGCCAGTAGTGCGGGACAGAAAAACATTCAGTACTTC. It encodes CASSAGQKNIQYF.

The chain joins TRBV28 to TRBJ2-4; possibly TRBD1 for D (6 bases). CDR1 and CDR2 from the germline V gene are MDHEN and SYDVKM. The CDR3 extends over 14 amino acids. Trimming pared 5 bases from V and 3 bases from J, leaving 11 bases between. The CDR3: CASSNRVNKNIQYF. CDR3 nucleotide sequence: TGTGCCAGCAGTAACAGGGTTAACAAAAACATTCAGTACTTC.

The CDR3 sequence is CASSSVSRDEQYF. Written as DNA, the CDR3 is TGTGCCAGCAGTTCGGTCTCGCGGGACGAGCAGTACTTC. The V call is TRBV28, the J call TRBJ2-7, with D perhaps TRBD2 (5 bases). Germline lookup yields CDR1 MDHEN and CDR2 SYDVKM. This CDR3 region has 13 residues. The V gene lost 4 bases and the J gene lost 5 bases, with 12 bases spanning the gap.

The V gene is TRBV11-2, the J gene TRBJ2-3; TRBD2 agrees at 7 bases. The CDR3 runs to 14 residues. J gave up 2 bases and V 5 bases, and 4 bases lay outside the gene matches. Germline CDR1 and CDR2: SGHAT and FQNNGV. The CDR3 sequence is CASSPGTTTDTQYF. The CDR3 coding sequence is TGTGCCAGCAGCCCCGGGACTACCACAGATACGCAGTATTTT.

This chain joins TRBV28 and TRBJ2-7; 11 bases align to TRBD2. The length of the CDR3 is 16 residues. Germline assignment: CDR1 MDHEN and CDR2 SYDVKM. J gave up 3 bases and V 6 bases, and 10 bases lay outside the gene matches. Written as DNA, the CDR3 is TGTGCCAGCAGAGATCAACCGGGACTAGCGGACTACGAGCAGTACTTC. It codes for CASRDQPGLADYEQYF.

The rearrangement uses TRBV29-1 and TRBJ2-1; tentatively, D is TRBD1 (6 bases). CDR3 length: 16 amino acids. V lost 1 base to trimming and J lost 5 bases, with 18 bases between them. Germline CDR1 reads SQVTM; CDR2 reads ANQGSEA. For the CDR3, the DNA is TGCAGCGTTGAAGGGGCACAGGGAAAGCCTAACAATGAGCAGTTCTTC. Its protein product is CSVEGAQGKPNNEQFF.

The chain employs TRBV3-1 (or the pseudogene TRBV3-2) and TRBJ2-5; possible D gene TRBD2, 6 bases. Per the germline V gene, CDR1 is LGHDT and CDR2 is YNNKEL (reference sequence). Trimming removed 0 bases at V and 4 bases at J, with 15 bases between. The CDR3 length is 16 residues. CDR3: CASSQDRLAFGETQYF. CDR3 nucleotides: TGTGCCAGCAGCCAAGATCGTCTAGCGTTTGGAGAGACCCAGTACTTC.

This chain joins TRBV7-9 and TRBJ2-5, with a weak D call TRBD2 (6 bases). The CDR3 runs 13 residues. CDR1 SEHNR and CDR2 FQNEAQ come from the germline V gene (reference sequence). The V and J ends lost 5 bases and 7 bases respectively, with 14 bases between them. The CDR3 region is CASSPRESRTQYF. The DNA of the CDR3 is TGTGCCAGCAGCCCACGGGAGTCTAGGACCCAGTACTTC.

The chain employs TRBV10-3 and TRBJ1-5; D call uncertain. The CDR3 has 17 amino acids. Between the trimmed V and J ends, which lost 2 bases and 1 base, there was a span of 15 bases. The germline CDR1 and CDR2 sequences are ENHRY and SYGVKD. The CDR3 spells CAISEGEASGSNQPQHF. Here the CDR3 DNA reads TGTGCCATCAGTGAGGGAGAGGCCTCGGGGAGCAATCAGCCCCAGCATTTT.

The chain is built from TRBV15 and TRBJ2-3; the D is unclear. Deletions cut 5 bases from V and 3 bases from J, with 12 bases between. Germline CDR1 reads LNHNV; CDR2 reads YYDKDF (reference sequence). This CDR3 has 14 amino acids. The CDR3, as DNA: TGTGCCACCAGCCCCACCCTAGGTACAGATACGCAGTATTTT. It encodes CATSPTLGTDTQYF.

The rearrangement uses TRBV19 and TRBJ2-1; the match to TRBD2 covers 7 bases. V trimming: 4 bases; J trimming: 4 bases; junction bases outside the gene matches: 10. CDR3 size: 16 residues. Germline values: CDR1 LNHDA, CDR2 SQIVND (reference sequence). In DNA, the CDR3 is TGTGCCAGTAGTACCGACGGGGGGACGTTATACAATGAGCAGTTCTTC. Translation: CASSTDGGTLYNEQFF.

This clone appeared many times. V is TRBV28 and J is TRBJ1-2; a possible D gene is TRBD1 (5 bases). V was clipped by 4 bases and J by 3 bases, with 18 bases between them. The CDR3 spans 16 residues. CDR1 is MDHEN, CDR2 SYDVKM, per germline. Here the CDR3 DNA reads TGTGCCAGCAGTTCCACCTTGAGACAGAGATACTATGGCTACACCTTC. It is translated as CASSSTLRQRYYGYTF.

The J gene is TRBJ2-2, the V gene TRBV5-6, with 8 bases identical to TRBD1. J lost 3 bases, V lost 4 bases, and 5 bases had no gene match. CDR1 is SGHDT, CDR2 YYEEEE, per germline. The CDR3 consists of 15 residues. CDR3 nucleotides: TGTGCCAGCAGCGGAAGGACAGGGCACACCGGGGAGCTGTTTTTT. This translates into CASSGRTGHTGELFF.

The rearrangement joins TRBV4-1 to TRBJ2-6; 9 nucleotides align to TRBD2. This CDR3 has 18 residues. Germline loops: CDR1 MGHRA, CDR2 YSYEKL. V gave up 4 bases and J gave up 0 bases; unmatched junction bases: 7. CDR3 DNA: TGCGCCAGCAGCCCCGGACTAGCGAGGGGCTCTGGGGCCAACGTCCTGACTTTC. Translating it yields CASSPGLARGSGANVLTF.

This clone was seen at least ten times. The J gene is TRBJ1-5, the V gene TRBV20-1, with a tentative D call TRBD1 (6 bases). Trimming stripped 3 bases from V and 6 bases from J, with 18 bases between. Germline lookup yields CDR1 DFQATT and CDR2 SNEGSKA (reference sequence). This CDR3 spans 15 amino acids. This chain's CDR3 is CSASRGGQGGQPQHF. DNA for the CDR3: TGCAGTGCTAGTCGGGGGGGGCAGGGCGGTCAGCCCCAGCATTTT.

The CDR3 protein is CASSPLGGGYNEQFF. The CDR3 DNA is TGTGCCAGCAGCCCCCTGGGCGGGGGGTACAATGAGCAGTTCTTC. The chain is built from TRBV7-3 and TRBJ2-1, with 8 bases aligning to TRBD2. The CDR3 has 15 residues. The V segment lost 5 bases and the J segment 4 bases; nucleotides outside the gene matches: 7. CDR1 is SGHTA and CDR2 is FQGTGA in the germline V gene.

The CDR3 protein is CASSQGLGLAGEGQFF. The CDR3 DNA is TGTGCCAGCAGCCAAGGTCTTGGACTAGCGGGAGAGGGGCAGTTCTTC. The chain has TRBV3-1 (or the pseudogene TRBV3-2) and TRBJ2-1; 13 bases are a match to TRBD2. Per germline, CDR1 LGHDT and CDR2 YNNKEL (reference sequence). This CDR3 spans 16 amino acids. V was pared by 1 base and J by 12 bases, with 9 bases of the junction left unmatched.

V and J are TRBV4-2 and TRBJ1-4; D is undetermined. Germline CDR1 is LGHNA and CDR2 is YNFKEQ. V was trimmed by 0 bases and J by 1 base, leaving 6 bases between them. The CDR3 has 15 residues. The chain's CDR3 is CASSQEGGTNEKLFF. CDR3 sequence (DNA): TGTGCCAGCAGCCAAGAGGGAGGAACTAATGAAAAACTGTTTTTT.

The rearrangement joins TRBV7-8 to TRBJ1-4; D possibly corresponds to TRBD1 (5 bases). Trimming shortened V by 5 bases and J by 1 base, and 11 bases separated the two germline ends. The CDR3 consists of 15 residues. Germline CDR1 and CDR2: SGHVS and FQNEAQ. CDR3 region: CASSERQITNEKLFF. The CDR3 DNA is TGTGCCAGCAGCGAGAGACAGATAACTAATGAAAAACTGTTTTTT.